Sequencing of this TCR beta chain was carried out in a study of CD4 T cells in relation to SARS-CoV-2 and coronaviruses. As regards this clone: What it binds is unknown.

Using immunoSEQ multiplex PCR, the repertoire was profiled, and TCRdb retains in-frame clones only, with some absent. In the table there are some 35,000 clones, roughly 84% of which are singletons. For roughly ten days, 10^5 sorted CD4+ cells grew with T cell-depleted PBMCs and CEF. The receptor's source is an adult with COVID-19. The specimen sequenced was naive CD4+ T cells from PBMCs, cultured in vitro. The subset here: naive CD4+ T cells isolated by negative enrichment.

DNA for the CDR3: TGTGCCAGTAGTGCCCAACTAGCGGGTCAATCCTACGAGCAGTACTTC. Translated, it gives CASSAQLAGQSYEQYF. This chain joins TRBV19 and TRBJ2-7, with 9 nucleotides matching TRBD2. J lost 1 base, V lost 5 bases, and 9 bases had no gene match. The CDR3 consists of 16 residues. CDR1 and CDR2 from the germline V gene are LNHDA and SQIVND (reference sequence).